Each of the 32 T cell receptor beta chains below was sequenced from the same sample in a study of blood T cell repertoires in COVID-19. The method was immunoSEQ multiplex PCR; TCRdb's version includes in-frame clones alone and lacks a portion of them. The sample has 25,000 to 30,000 clones, about 94% seen once. The sequenced sample was peripheral blood. All receptors derive from a human donor with active COVID-19. The donor label of this sample is uncertain.

This chain connects TRBV19 to TRBJ2-7; D is unclear. Trimming left V 0 bases short and J 4 bases short, with 10 bases between. Germline lookup yields CDR1 LNHDA and CDR2 SQIVND (reference sequence). CDR3 length: 14 amino acids. The CDR3 DNA reads TGTGCCAGTAGTATAGATCGGAGACTTTACGAGCAGTACTTC. Translation gives CASSIDRRLYEQYF.

The table lists this clone with a count of one. The gene calls are TRBV5-1 and TRBJ2-1; tentatively, D is TRBD2 (6 bases). Germline-derived CDR1 and CDR2 are SGHRS and YFSETQ. The CDR3 covers 15 residues. V was pared by 4 bases and J by 0 bases, with 11 bases between. CDR3 sequence (DNA): TGCGCCAGCAGCCGCGACGGGGGCTCCTACAATGAGCAGTTCTTC. Amino acids: CASSRDGGSYNEQFF.

This clone was seen more than once but under ten times. Other DNA sequences within the sample encode an identical CDR3. The chain links TRBV4-1 to TRBJ1-5; D gene ambiguous. V was trimmed by 0 bases and J by 0 bases, leaving 9 bases between them. The V gene's germline CDR1 is MGHRA and CDR2 YSYEKL. The CDR3 is 16 residues long. The CDR3: CASSQDPGNSNQPQHF. The CDR3 DNA reads as TGCGCCAGCAGCCAAGATCCGGGGAATAGCAATCAGCCCCAGCATTTT.

This clone was picked up one time. The V call is TRBV18, the J call TRBJ2-7; 8 bases are a match to TRBD1. The V and J ends lost 5 bases and 4 bases, in that order; junction bases with no gene match: 4. CDR1 KGHSH and CDR2 LQKENI come from the germline V gene. There are 13 residues in the CDR3. In DNA, the CDR3 is TGTGCCAGCTCAGCCTACAGGGGGTACGAGCAGTACTTC. Translating gives CASSAYRGYEQYF.

Remarks on this clone: Compared with germline, one end of the junction differs, possibly owing to a read error. The rearrangement uses TRBV3-1 (or the pseudogene TRBV3-2) and TRBJ2-7, with D uncertain. This CDR3 has 12 residues. Germline V gene lookup returns CDR1 LGHDT and CDR2 YNNKEL (reference sequence). DNA for the CDR3: TGTGCCAGCAGCACACTGGGCTACGGGCAGTACTTC. Amino acids: CASSTLGYGQYF.

V and J are TRBV27 and TRBJ2-7; 10 bases are a match to TRBD1. Germline trimming cut 5 bases from V and 1 base from J; bases unmatched to any gene: 2. CDR3 length: 14 residues. Germline V lookup: CDR1 MNHEY, CDR2 SMNVEV (reference sequence). CDR3 in amino acids: CASSPDRGSYEQYF. The CDR3, as DNA: TGTGCCAGCAGTCCGGACAGGGGGTCCTACGAGCAGTACTTC.

This chain uses TRBV5-1 with TRBJ2-1; 15 bases line up with TRBD2. Per germline, CDR1 SGHRS and CDR2 YFSETQ. Losses at the gene ends were 4 bases for V and 4 bases for J; bases not matched to a gene: 9. CDR3 length: 18 amino acids. CDR3 sequence reads: CASSDGLAGGPLYNEQFF. The DNA for the CDR3 is TGCGCCAGCAGCGACGGACTAGCGGGAGGGCCTCTGTACAATGAGCAGTTCTTC.

The chain combines TRBV12-5 with TRBJ1-1; D is unresolved. Trimming pared 2 bases from V and 8 bases from J, leaving 9 bases between. Germline-derived CDR1 and CDR2 are LGHNT and FRNRAP. The CDR3 runs to 12 residues. CDR3 DNA: TGTGCTAGTGGTTTGCCCCTGAGGGAAGCTTTCTTT. Its translation is CASGLPLREAFF. Using reference TRBV12-5 and TRBJ1-1 for the parts outside the CDR3, the full variable domain is DARVTQTPRHKVTEMGQEVTMRCQPILGHNTVFWYRQTMMQGLELLAYFRNRAPLDDSGMPKDRFSAEMPDATLATLKIQPSEPRDSAVYFCASGLPLREAFFGQGTRLTVV.

The chain joins TRBV18 to TRBJ1-5; 8 bases are shared with TRBD1. The V gene's germline CDR1 is KGHSH and CDR2 LQKENI. V dropped 3 bases and J dropped 6; count of bases not matched to a gene: 7. The CDR3 sequence is 15 residues long. CDR3 in amino acids: CASSPLGQASQPQHF. CDR3 in DNA: TGTGCCAGCTCACCTTTGGGACAGGCGAGTCAGCCCCAGCATTTT.

The chain couples TRBV15 to TRBJ1-1, with unresolved D. V was pared by 1 base and J by 7 bases, with 13 bases between. The germline V gene has CDR1 LNHNV and CDR2 YYDKDF (reference sequence). CDR3 size: 14 residues. The CDR3: CATSRGSRELEAFF. DNA for the CDR3: TGTGCCACCAGCAGAGGTTCTAGGGAGCTTGAAGCTTTCTTT.

The chain combines TRBV4-1 with TRBJ2-1; 10 positions match TRBD1. V was clipped by 3 bases and J by 6 bases; unmatched bases: 8. The CDR3 is made up of 16 amino acids. Germline CDR1 and CDR2: MGHRA and YSYEKL. CDR3 nucleotide sequence: TGCGCCAGCAGCCACATAAGGGGACAGGGGATCAATGAGCAGTTCTTC. This codes for CASSHIRGQGINEQFF.

This chain connects TRBV7-2 to TRBJ1-3; D possibly corresponds to TRBD1 (5 bases). The germline V and J ends were trimmed by 6 bases and 0 bases, with 9 bases remaining between them. The germline V gene has CDR1 SGHTA and CDR2 FQGNSA. CDR3 length equals 14 residues. Here the CDR3 DNA reads TGTGCCAGCAGTGGGGGGAGCTCTGGAAACACCATATATTTT. Protein: CASSGGSSGNTIYF.

The CDR3 spells CASSEYRDNSPLHF. CDR3 sequence (DNA): TGTGCCAGCAGTGAATATAGAGATAATTCACCCCTCCACTTT. The V call is TRBV6-1, the J call TRBJ1-6; D not certain. The length of the CDR3 is 14 residues. V was cut by 2 bases and J by 5 bases, with 7 bases left in between. Germline V gene lookup returns CDR1 MNHNS and CDR2 SASEGT.

The table lists this clone with a count of one. This sequence joins TRBV30 and TRBJ1-4; D gene ambiguous. The CDR3 runs to 12 residues. V dropped 6 bases and J dropped 4 bases, with 9 bases sitting between them. Germline V gene lookup returns CDR1 GTSNPN and CDR2 SVGIG (reference sequence). The CDR3 DNA follows: TGTGCCTGCGGAAAGCTTAATGAAAAACTGTTTTTT. Protein: CACGKLNEKLFF.

The genes are TRBV19 and TRBJ2-6, with a tentative D call TRBD1 (7 bases). Germline CDR1 LNHDA, CDR2 SQIVND (reference sequence). The ends were cut back, 11 bases at V and 0 bases at J, with 14 bases in the middle. There are 15 residues in the CDR3. CDR3 nucleotides: TGTGCCTGCAGGGGGGTCAGCTCTGGGGCCAACGTCCTGACTTTC. Translating it yields CACRGVSSGANVLTF.

This rearrangement joins TRBV12-3 or TRBV12-4 to TRBJ2-3; D not certain. The CDR3 spans 12 residues. The V gene lost 2 bases and the J gene lost 4 bases, with 4 bases spanning the gap. DNA for the CDR3: TGTGCCAGCAGTTTATCTGCAGATACGCAGTATTTT. This sequence encodes CASSLSADTQYF.

The J gene is TRBJ1-5, the V gene TRBV19; 8 positions agree with TRBD1. CDR1 LNHDA and CDR2 SQIVND come from the germline V gene (reference sequence). V shed 5 bases, J shed 4 bases, and the junction held 13 bases outside the gene matches. The CDR3 runs to 17 residues. CDR3 DNA: TGTGCCAGTAGTGGGACAGGTCAAGTGGTTCAAAATCAGCCCCAGCATTTT. It is translated as CASSGTGQVVQNQPQHF.

J is TRBJ2-3 and V is TRBV27; D perhaps matches TRBD2 (5 bases). Trimming took 4 bases from V and 8 from J, leaving 13 bases between them. Per germline, CDR1 MNHEY and CDR2 SMNVEV (reference sequence). This CDR3 comprises 13 residues. Here the CDR3 DNA reads TGTGCCAGCAGTTCCGGACTCACGGGTACGCAGTATTTT. This sequence encodes CASSSGLTGTQYF.

This clone came up a few times. The rearrangement links TRBV4-1 to TRBJ1-2; D not certain. This CDR3 comprises 14 residues. Germline V gene sequence: CDR1 MGHRA, CDR2 YSYEKL. V was shortened by 1 base and J by 4 bases, with 10 bases between the two germline ends. CDR3 DNA sequence: TGCGCCAGCAGCCAAGGGGCAGGCGTCTATGGCTACACCTTC. Protein sequence: CASSQGAGVYGYTF.

The chain uses TRBV27 and TRBJ2-7, with a possible D match to TRBD1 (6 bases). V lost 0 bases and J 2 bases, leaving 11 bases between the germline ends. The CDR3 has 15 amino acids. Germline values: CDR1 MNHEY, CDR2 SMNVEV (reference sequence). CDR3 coding DNA: TGTGCCAGCAGTTTATCTAGGACAGCGGCCTACGAGCAGTACTTC. Residues: CASSLSRTAAYEQYF.

The chain joins TRBV19 to TRBJ1-5; D is unresolved. The CDR3 is made up of 14 amino acids. Looked up from germline, CDR1 is LNHDA and CDR2 is SQIVND (reference sequence). V was shortened by 3 bases and J by 4 bases, with 10 bases between the two germline ends. DNA of the CDR3: TGTGCCAGTAGTATTGATAGCCCGAATCAGCCCCAGCATTTT. This encodes CASSIDSPNQPQHF.

This chain joins TRBV30 and TRBJ2-2; 10 bases are a match to TRBD1. The CDR3 has 20 residues. Per germline, CDR1 GTSNPN and CDR2 SVGIG (reference sequence). V lost 0 bases and J lost 0; bases outside the gene matches: 13. As DNA, the CDR3 is TGTGCCTGGAGTGTACGGCGGGACAGGGGCCCCTTCGCGAACACCGGGGAGCTGTTTTTT. It codes for CAWSVRRDRGPFANTGELFF.

J is TRBJ2-5 and V is TRBV6-1; no clear D gene. Germline assignment: CDR1 MNHNS and CDR2 SASEGT. Trimming removed 0 bases at V and 7 bases at J, with 15 bases between. This CDR3 comprises 15 residues. CDR3 DNA sequence: TGTGCCAGCAGTGAAGCAAGGCAGGTCCCCCTGACCCAGTACTTC. It yields the protein CASSEARQVPLTQYF.

The V gene is TRBV7-2, the J gene TRBJ1-5; 9 positions match TRBD1. After removal of 4 bases from V and 4 bases from J, the junction contained 5 bases not matched to a gene. Looked up from germline, CDR1 is SGHTA and CDR2 is FQGNSA. This CDR3 is 15 amino acids long. Written as DNA, the CDR3 is TGTGCCAGCAGCTGGACAGGGGCATCTAATCAGCCCCAGCATTTT. Translated: CASSWTGASNQPQHF.

The chain joins TRBV11-2 to TRBJ2-3; 9 bases agree with TRBD2. Trimming cost V 1 base and J 8 bases; bases outside gene matches: 13. The germline gives CDR1 SGHAT, CDR2 FQNNGV. The CDR3 loop spans 17 amino acids. CDR3 region: CASSLVVSGSNWGTQYF. DNA of the CDR3: TGTGCCAGCAGCTTAGTTGTTAGCGGGAGTAATTGGGGTACGCAGTATTTT.

J is TRBJ2-5 and V is TRBV24-1; TRBD2 agrees at 11 bases. CDR3 length: 15 residues. Germline V gene sequence: CDR1 KGHDR, CDR2 SFDVKD. Trimming cost V 5 bases and J 4 bases; bases outside gene matches: 5. The CDR3 nucleotides read TGTGCCACCAGTGCGGGTAGCGGGAGGGGAGAGACCCAGTACTTC. Translating it yields CATSAGSGRGETQYF.

This chain connects TRBV14 to TRBJ2-3; no reliable D call. Trimming took 3 bases from V and 2 from J, leaving 12 bases between them. Germline-derived CDR1 and CDR2 are SGHDN and FVKESK. The CDR3 consists of 15 residues. The CDR3 region is CASSQASYNTDTQYF. The CDR3 DNA reads as TGTGCCAGCAGCCAGGCCTCGTACAACACAGATACGCAGTATTTT.

This chain uses TRBV27 with TRBJ1-6, with D possibly TRBD1 on 6 matching bases. The V and J ends lost 8 bases and 7 bases respectively, with 15 bases between them. Germline assignment: CDR1 MNHEY and CDR2 SMNVEV (reference sequence). The length of the CDR3 is 14 residues. For the CDR3, the DNA is TGTGCCAGCTCGGGGGGGCAGGGCAATTCACCCCTCCACTTT. Protein product: CASSGGQGNSPLHF.

As regards this clone: The junction departs from germline at one end; a sequencing error may be responsible. The CDR3 here is CASSGGRTGFVF. CDR3 in DNA: TGTGCCAGCAGTGGAGGGAGGACAGGGTTTGTCTTC. The chain links TRBV25-1 to TRBJ2-7, with 8 bases identical to TRBD1. This CDR3 contains 12 residues. From germline, CDR1 is MGHDK and CDR2 SYGVNS.

V is TRBV19 and J is TRBJ1-1; unclear D gene. V lost 5 bases, J lost 0 bases, and 7 bases lay in between. The CDR3 runs 13 residues. Germline V gene lookup returns CDR1 LNHDA and CDR2 SQIVND (reference sequence). The CDR3 coding sequence is TGTGCCAGTAGTTCAGGATTGAACACTGAAGCTTTCTTT. Protein product: CASSSGLNTEAFF.

This rearrangement joins TRBV7-8 to TRBJ2-1; D remains ambiguous. Germline V gene sequence: CDR1 SGHVS, CDR2 FQNEAQ. CDR3 length equals 14 residues. V lost 1 base, J lost 5 bases, and 9 bases lay in between. This CDR3 reads CASSLVAENNEQFF. As DNA, the CDR3 is TGTGCCAGCAGCTTAGTGGCTGAAAACAATGAGCAGTTCTTC. Supplemented by reference TRBV7-8 and TRBJ2-1, the full variable domain reads GAGVSQSPRYKVAKRGQDVALRCDPISGHVSLFWYQQALGQGPEFLTYFQNEAQLDKSGLPSDRFFAERPEGSVSTLKIQRTQQEDSAVYLCASSLVAENNEQFFGPGTRLTVL.

The chain carries TRBV15 and TRBJ2-7; 9 bases are a match to TRBD2. Per germline, CDR1 LNHNV and CDR2 YYDKDF (reference sequence). CDR3 length equals 14 residues. The ends lost 9 bases at V and 0 bases at J; junction bases unmatched: 6. CDR3 nucleotide sequence: TGTGCCACAACCGCGGGAGGGAGCTCCTACGAGCAGTACTTC. Translation: CATTAGGSSYEQYF.